This T cell receptor beta chain is from a study of T cell responses to AZD1222 COVID-19 vaccine. Overall study findings and caveats: The CD4 TCRs associated with vaccination extended across spike and predominated at 160-218 and 743-854. No repertoire was sampled before or during the peak T cell response, only after it.

Data came from immunoSEQ multiplex PCR; TCRdb stores just in-frame clones and leaves some out. In the table there are 95,000 to 150,000 clones, approximately 92% of which are singletons. Concerning this clone itself: What it binds is not known.

Germline CDR1 reads SGHDT; CDR2 reads YYEEEE. Trimming pared 5 bases from V and 7 bases from J, leaving 15 bases between. This CDR3 is built from 13 residues. The receptor comes from an adult who received the AZD1222 COVID-19 vaccine. The sequences come from peripheral blood, collected 28 days after the second AZD1222 dose. V is TRBV5-6 and J is TRBJ1-1, with D perhaps matching TRBD1 (5 bases). As DNA, the CDR3 is TGTGCCAGCAGAGTCTCGGCAGGGCTTGAAGCTTTCTTT. Residues: CASRVSAGLEAFF.